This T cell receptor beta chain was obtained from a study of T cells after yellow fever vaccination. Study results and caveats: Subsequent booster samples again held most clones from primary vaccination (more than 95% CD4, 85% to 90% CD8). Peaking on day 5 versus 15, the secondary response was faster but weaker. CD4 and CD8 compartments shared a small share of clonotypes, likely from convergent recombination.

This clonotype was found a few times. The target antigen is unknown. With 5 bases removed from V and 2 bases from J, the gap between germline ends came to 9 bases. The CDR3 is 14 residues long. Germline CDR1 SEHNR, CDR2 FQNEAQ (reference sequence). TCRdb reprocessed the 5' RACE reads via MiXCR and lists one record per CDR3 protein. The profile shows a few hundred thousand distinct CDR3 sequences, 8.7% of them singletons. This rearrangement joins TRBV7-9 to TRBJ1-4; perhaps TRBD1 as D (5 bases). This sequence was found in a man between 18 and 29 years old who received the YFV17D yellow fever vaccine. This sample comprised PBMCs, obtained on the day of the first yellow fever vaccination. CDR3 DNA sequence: TGTGCCAGCAGCATACAGGCGACTAATGAAAAACTGTTTTTT. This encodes CASSIQATNEKLFF.